This TCR beta chain was recovered during a study of T cell responses to AZD1222 COVID-19 vaccine. Study at large: Pooling of second doses given at about 4 or about 12 weeks was done.

Findings of the study overall: Only six or seven AZD1222 recipients were seropositive at baseline. White British donors predominated, females outnumbered males, and clonal diversity was possibly underestimated.

Remarks on this clone: Its antigen remains unknown.

Between the trimmed V and J ends, which lost 7 bases and 4 bases, there was a span of 8 bases. The CDR3 runs 11 residues. Germline CDR1 and CDR2: MGHDK and SYGVNS. Libraries were prepared by immunoSEQ multiplex PCR; TCRdb keeps only in-frame clonotypes and omits some of them. The table shows around 140,000 clones, with over 75% occurring only once. This receptor was obtained from an adult in good health. The sample in question was peripheral blood, obtained on day 0 of AZD1222 vaccination. The rearrangement joins TRBV25-1 to TRBJ2-7; D is perhaps TRBD1 (5 bases). In DNA, the CDR3 is TGTGCCAGCAAAAACAGGTACGAGCAGTACTTC. Its translation: CASKNRYEQYF.